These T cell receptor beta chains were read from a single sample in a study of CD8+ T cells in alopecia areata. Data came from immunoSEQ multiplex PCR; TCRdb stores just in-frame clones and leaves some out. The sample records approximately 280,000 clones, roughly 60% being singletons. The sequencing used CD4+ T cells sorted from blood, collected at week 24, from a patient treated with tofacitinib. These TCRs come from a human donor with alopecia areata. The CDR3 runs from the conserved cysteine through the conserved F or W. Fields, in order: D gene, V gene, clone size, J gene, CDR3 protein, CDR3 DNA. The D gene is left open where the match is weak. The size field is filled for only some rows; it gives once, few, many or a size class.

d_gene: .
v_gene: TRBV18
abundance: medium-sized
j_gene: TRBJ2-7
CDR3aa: CASSQDGSYEQYF
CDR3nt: TGTGCCAGCTCCCAGGACGGCTCCTACGAGCAGTACTTC

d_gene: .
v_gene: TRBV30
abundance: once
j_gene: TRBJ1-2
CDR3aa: CAWSYSVNYGYTF
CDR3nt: TGTGCCTGGAGTTATTCCGTTAACTATGGCTACACCTTC

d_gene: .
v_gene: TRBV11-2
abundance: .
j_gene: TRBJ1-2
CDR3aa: CASSLAGQNLYGYTF
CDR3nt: TGTGCCAGCAGCTTAGCGGGGCAGAACCTCTATGGCTACACCTTC

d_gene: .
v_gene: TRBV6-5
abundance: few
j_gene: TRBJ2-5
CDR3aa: CASSYLPRETQYF
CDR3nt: TGTGCCAGCAGTTACCTACCGCGGGAGACCCAGTACTTC

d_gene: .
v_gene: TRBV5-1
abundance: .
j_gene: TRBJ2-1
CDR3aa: CASSLGAGTAYNEQFF
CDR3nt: TGCGCCAGCAGCTTGGGGGCCGGGACGGCCTACAATGAGCAGTTCTTC

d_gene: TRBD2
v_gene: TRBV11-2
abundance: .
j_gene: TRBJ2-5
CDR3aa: CASSSVPRGGGETQYF
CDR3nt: TGTGCCAGCAGCTCGGTCCCGCGGGGGGGTGGAGAGACCCAGTACTTC

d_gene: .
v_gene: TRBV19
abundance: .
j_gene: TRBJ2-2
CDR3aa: CASRGGELFF
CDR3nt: TGTGCCAGTAGGGGCGGGGAGCTGTTTTTT

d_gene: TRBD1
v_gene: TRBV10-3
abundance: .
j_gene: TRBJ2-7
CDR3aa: CAIKGQGYEQYF
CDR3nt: TGTGCCATCAAGGGACAGGGCTACGAGCAGTACTTC

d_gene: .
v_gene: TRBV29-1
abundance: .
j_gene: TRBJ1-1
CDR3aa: CSALGGRDTEAFF
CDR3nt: TGCAGCGCTCTGGGCGGCAGGGACACTGAAGCTTTCTTT

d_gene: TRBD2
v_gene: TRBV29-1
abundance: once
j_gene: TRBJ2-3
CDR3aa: CSVEESRVSGGLDTQYF
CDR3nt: TGCAGCGTTGAAGAGAGCCGAGTTAGCGGGGGTTTAGATACGCAGTATTTT

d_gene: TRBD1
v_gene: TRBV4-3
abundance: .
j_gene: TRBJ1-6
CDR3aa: CASKGQGNSPLHF
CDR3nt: TGCGCCAGCAAAGGACAGGGTAATTCACCCCTCCACTTT

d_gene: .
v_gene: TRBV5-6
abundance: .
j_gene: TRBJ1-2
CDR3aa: CASSPPGRTRGGYTF
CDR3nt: TGTGCCAGCAGCCCCCCGGGCAGGACACGGGGTGGCTACACCTTC

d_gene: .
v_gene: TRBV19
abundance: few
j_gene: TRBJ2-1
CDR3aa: CASSVTTRSSYNEQFF
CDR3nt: TGTGCCAGTAGTGTGACAACCCGGAGCTCCTACAATGAGCAGTTCTTC

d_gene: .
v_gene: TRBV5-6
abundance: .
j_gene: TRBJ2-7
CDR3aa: CASSYFDYYEQYF
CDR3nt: TGTGCCAGCAGCTACTTCGATTATTACGAGCAGTACTTC

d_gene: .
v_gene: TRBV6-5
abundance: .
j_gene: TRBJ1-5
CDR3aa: CASSSEGHASQPQHF
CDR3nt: TGTGCCAGCAGTTCCGAAGGACATGCTAGCCAGCCCCAGCATTTT

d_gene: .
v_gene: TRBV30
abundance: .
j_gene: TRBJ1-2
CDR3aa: CAWSTRWSLNYGYTF
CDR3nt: TGTGCCTGGAGTACCCGGTGGAGTCTGAACTATGGCTACACCTTC

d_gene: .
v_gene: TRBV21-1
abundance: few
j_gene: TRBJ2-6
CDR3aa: CASSRPGGPLQAGANVLTF
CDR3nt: TGTGCCAGCAGTCGCCCCGGGGGGCCCTTACAGGCTGGGGCCAACGTCCTGACTTTC

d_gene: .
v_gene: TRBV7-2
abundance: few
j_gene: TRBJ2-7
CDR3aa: CASSLDGSSGSHEQYF
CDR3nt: TGTGCCAGCAGCTTAGACGGTTCGTCTGGATCCCACGAGCAGTACTTC

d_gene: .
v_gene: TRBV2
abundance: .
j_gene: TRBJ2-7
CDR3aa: CASSELEVSYEQYF
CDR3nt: TGTGCCAGCAGTGAACTTGAGGTCTCCTACGAGCAGTACTTC

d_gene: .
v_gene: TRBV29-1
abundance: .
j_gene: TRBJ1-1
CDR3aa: CSVEWGRMGAEAFF
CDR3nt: TGCAGCGTTGAATGGGGCAGGATGGGTGCTGAAGCTTTCTTT

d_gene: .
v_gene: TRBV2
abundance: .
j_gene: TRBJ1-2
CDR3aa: CASSDYDSTTHGYTF
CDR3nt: TGTGCCAGCAGTGATTACGACAGCACAACTCATGGCTACACCTTC

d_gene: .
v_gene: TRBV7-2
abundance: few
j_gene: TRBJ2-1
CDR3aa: CASSLVPRGASEQFF
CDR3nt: TGTGCCAGCAGCTTAGTACCTCGGGGGGCCAGTGAGCAGTTCTTC

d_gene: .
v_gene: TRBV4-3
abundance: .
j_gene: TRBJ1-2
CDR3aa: CASSQEQGRGGYTF
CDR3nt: TGCGCCAGCAGCCAAGAACAGGGACGTGGGGGCTACACCTTC

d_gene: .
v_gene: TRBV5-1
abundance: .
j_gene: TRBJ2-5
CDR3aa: CASSLRATHETQYF
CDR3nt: TGCGCCAGCAGCTTGAGGGCAACCCACGAGACCCAGTACTTC

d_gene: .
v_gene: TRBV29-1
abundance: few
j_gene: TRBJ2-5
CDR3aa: CSASGDLRETQYF
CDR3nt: TGCAGCGCCTCCGGGGACTTGCGGGAGACCCAGTACTTC

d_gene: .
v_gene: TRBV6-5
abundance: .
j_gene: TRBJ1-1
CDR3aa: CASSYSNQANTEAFF
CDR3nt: TGTGCCAGCAGTTACTCGAACCAGGCGAACACTGAAGCTTTCTTT

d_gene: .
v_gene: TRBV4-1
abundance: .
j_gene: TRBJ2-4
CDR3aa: CASSPIRGLRPGQNIQYF
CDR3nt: TGCGCCAGCAGCCCCATAAGGGGCCTCCGACCGGGCCAAAACATTCAGTACTTC

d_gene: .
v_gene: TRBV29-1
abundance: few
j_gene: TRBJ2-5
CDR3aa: CSVEETSGETQYF
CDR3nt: TGCAGCGTTGAGGAGACTAGTGGGGAGACCCAGTACTTC

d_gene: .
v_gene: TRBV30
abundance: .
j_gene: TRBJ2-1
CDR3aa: CAWSKRPGFHEQFF
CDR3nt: TGTGCCTGGAGTAAGAGGCCGGGATTCCATGAGCAGTTCTTC

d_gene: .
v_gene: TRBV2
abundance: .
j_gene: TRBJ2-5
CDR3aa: CASSWDGETQYF
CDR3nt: TGTGCCAGCAGTTGGGACGGAGAGACCCAGTACTTC